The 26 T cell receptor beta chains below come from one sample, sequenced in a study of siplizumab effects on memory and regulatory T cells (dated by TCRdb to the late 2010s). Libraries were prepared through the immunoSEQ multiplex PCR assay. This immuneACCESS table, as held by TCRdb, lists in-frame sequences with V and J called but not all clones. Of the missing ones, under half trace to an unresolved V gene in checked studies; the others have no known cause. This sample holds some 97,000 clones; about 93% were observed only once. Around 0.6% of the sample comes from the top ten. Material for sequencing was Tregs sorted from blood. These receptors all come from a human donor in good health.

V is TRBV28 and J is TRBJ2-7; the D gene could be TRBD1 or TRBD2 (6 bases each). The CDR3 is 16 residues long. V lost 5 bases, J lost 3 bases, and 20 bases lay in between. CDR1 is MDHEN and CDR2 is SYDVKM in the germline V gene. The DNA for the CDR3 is TGTGCCAGCAGTCTTTTTGCTGGGGGGCTTCGCTACGAGCAGTACTTC. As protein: CASSLFAGGLRYEQYF.

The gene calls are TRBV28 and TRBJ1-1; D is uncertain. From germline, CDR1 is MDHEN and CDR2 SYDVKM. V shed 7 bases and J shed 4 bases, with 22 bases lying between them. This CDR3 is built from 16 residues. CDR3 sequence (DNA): TGTGCCAGCACTAAGGTATTGTTCCTGATAGGCACTGAAGCTTTCTTT. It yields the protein CASTKVLFLIGTEAFF.

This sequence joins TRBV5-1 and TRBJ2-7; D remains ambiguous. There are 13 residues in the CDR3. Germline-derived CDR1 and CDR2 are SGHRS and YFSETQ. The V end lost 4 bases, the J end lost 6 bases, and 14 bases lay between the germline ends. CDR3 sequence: CASSVERYGEQYF. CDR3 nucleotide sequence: TGCGCCAGCAGCGTAGAAAGATATGGCGAGCAGTACTTC. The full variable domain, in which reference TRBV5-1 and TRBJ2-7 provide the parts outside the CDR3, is KAGVTQTPRYLIKTRGQQVTLSCSPISGHRSVSWYQQTPGQGLQFLFEYFSETQRNKGNFPGRFSGRQFSNSRSEMNVSTLELGDSALYLCASSVERYGEQYFGPGTRLTVT.

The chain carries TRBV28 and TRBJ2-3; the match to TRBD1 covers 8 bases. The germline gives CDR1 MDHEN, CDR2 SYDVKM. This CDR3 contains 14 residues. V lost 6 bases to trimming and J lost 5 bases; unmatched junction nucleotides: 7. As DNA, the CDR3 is TGTGCCAGCAGAAGACAGGGGAGGAGAGATACGCAGTATTTT. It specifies CASRRQGRRDTQYF.

The CDR3 spells CAIPGRSNTGELFF. The CDR3 bases are TGTGCCATCCCGGGACGGTCGAACACCGGGGAGCTGTTTTTT. The rearrangement links TRBV28 to TRBJ2-2; D may be TRBD1 or TRBD2 (5 bases each). The CDR3 extends over 14 amino acids. V was cut by 10 bases and J by 0 bases, with 12 bases left in between. The germline CDR1 and CDR2 sequences are MDHEN and SYDVKM.

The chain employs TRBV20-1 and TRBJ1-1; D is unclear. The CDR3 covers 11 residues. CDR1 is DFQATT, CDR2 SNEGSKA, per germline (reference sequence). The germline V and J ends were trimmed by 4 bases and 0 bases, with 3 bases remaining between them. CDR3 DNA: TGCAGTGCTAAATTGAACACTGAAGCTTTCTTT. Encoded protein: CSAKLNTEAFF.

The CDR3 bases are TGTGCCAGCAGCTTAGTGGGAGTCGGAAATGAGCAGTTCTTC. Encoded protein: CASSLVGVGNEQFF. The V call is TRBV11-3, the J call TRBJ2-1, with D possibly TRBD2 on 5 matching bases. Between the trimmed V and J ends, which lost 1 base and 7 bases, there was a span of 11 bases. This CDR3 has 14 amino acids. CDR1 is SGHNT, CDR2 YENEEA, per germline.

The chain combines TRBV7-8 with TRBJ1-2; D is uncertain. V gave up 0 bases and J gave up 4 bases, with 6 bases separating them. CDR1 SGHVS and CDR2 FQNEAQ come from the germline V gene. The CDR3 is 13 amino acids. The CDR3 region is CASSLAGIYGYTF. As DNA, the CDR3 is TGTGCCAGCAGCTTAGCTGGGATCTATGGCTACACCTTC. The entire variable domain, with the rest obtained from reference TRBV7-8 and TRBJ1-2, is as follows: GAGVSQSPRYKVAKRGQDVALRCDPISGHVSLFWYQQALGQGPEFLTYFQNEAQLDKSGLPSDRFFAERPEGSVSTLKIQRTQQEDSAVYLCASSLAGIYGYTFGSGTRLTVV.

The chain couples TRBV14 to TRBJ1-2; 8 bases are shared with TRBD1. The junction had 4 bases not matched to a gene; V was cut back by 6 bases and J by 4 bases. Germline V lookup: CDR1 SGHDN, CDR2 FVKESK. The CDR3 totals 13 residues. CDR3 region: CASSRQGIYGYTF. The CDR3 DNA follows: TGTGCCAGCAGTCGACAGGGGATCTATGGCTACACCTTC.

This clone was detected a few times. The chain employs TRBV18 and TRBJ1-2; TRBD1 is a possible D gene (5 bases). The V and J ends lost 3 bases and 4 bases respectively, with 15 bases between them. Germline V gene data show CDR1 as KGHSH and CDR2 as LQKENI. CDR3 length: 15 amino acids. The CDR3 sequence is CASSPPGASSYGYTF. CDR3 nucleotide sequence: TGTGCCAGCTCACCTCCCGGGGCAAGCTCCTATGGCTACACCTTC. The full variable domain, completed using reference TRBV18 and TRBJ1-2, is NAGVMQNPRHLVRRRGQEARLRCSPMKGHSHVYWYRQLPEEGLKFMVYLQKENIIDESGMPKERFSAEFPKEGPSILRIQQVVRGDSAAYFCASSPPGASSYGYTFGSGTRLTVV.

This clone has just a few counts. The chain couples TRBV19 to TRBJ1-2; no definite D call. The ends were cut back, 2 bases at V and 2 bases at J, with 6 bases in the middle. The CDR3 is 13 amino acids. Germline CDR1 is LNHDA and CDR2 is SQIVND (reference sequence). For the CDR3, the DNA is TGTGCCAGTAGTATAAAGCTAAACTATGGCTACACCTTC. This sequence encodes CASSIKLNYGYTF. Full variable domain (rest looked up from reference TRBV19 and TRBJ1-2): DGGITQSPKYLFRKEGQNVTLSCEQNLNHDAMYWYRQDPGQGLRLIYYSQIVNDFQKGDIAEGYSVSREKKESFPLTVTSAQKNPTAFYLCASSIKLNYGYTFGSGTRLTVV.

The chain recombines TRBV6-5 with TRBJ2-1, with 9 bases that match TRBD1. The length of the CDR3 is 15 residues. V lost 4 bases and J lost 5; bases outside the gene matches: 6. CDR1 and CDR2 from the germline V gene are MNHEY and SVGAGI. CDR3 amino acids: CASSSHRGRNNEQFF. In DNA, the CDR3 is TGTGCCAGCAGTTCCCACAGGGGGCGGAACAATGAGCAGTTCTTC.

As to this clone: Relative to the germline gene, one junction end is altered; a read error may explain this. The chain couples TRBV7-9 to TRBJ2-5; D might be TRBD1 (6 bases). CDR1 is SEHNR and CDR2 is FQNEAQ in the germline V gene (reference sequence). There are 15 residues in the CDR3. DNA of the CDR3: TGTGCCAGCAGCCTAGCACAGGGTGCCCAAGAGACCCAGTACTTC. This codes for CASSLAQGAQETQYF.

The CDR3 region has the DNA TGTGCCACTTATAACAGGGGAAGAGGTGAGCAGTTCTTC. Protein: CATYNRGRGEQFF. The chain is built from TRBV15 and TRBJ2-1; 7 bases fit TRBD1. Germline assignment: CDR1 LNHNV and CDR2 YYDKDF (reference sequence). J lost 9 bases, V lost 9 bases, and 11 bases had no gene match. The length of the CDR3 is 13 residues.

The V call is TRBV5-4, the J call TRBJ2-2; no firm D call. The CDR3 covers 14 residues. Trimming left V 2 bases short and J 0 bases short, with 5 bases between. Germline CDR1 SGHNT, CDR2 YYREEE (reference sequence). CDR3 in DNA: TGTGCCAGCAGCTTTTCCACGAACACCGGGGAGCTGTTTTTT. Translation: CASSFSTNTGELFF.

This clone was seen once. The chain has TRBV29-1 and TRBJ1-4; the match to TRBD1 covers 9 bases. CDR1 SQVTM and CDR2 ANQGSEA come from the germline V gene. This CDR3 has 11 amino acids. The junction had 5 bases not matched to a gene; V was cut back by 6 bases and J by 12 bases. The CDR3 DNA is TGCAGCGTGGGGACAGGGCGGCAACTGTTTTTT. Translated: CSVGTGRQLFF.

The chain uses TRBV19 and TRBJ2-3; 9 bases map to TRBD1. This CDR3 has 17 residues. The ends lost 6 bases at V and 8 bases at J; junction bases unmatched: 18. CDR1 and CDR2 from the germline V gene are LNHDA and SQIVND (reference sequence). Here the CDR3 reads CASSSDRGGQGVGTQYF. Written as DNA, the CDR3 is TGTGCCAGTAGCTCCGACCGTGGGGGACAGGGAGTAGGTACGCAGTATTTT.

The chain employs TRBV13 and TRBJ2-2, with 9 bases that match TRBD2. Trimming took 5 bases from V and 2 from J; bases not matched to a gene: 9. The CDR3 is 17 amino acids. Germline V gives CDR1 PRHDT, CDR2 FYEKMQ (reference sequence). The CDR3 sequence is CASSPLSGRPNTGELFF. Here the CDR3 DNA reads TGTGCCAGCAGCCCCCTCAGCGGGAGGCCCAACACCGGGGAGCTGTTTTTT.

The CDR3 DNA follows: TGTGCCAGCACCTCCCTCCCTGGTCACAGAACCTTGTACGAGCAGTACTTC. This sequence encodes CASTSLPGHRTLYEQYF. The chain is built from TRBV5-5 and TRBJ2-7, with D uncertain. V lost 6 bases and J 4 bases, leaving 26 bases between the germline ends. Per germline, CDR1 SGHKS and CDR2 YYEKEE (reference sequence). The CDR3 is 17 amino acids.

The CDR3 DNA reads TGTGCCAGCAGCCGGCGGACTAGCGGGACGTCTTTCTTGGAGCAGTTCTTC. It translates to CASSRRTSGTSFLEQFF. V and J are TRBV13 and TRBJ2-1; 12 bases line up with TRBD2. V lost 5 bases to trimming and J lost 10 bases; unmatched junction nucleotides: 15. Germline CDR1 PRHDT, CDR2 FYEKMQ (reference sequence). The CDR3 has 17 residues.

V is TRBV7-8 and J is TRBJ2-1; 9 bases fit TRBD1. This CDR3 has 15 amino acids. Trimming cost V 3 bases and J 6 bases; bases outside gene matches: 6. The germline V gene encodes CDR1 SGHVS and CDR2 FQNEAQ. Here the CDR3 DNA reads TGTGCCAGCAGCTTGCGGGACAGGGTTTTCAATGAGCAGTTCTTC. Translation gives CASSLRDRVFNEQFF.

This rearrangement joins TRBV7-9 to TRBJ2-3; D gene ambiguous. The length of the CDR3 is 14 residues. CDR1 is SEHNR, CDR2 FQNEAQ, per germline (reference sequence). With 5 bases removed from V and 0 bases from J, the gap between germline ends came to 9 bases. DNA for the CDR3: TGTGCCAGCAGCCAGCCTCACAGCACAGATACGCAGTATTTT. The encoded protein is CASSQPHSTDTQYF.

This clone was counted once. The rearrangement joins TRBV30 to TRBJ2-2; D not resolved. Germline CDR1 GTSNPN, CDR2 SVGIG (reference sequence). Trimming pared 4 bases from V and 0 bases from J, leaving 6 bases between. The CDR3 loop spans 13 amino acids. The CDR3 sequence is CAWTRANTGELFF. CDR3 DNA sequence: TGTGCCTGGACCCGAGCGAACACCGGGGAGCTGTTTTTT.

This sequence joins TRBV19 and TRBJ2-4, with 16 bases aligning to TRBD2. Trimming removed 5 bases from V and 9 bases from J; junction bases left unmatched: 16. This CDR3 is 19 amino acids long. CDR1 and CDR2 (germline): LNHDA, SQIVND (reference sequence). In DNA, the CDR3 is TGTGCCAGTAGTCCCTGGGGACTAGCGGGAGGGGCAATACTGGGCATTCAGTACTTC. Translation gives CASSPWGLAGGAILGIQYF. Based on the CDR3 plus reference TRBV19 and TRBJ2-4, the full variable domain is DGGITQSPKYLFRKEGQNVTLSCEQNLNHDAMYWYRQDPGQGLRLIYYSQIVNDFQKGDIAEGYSVSREKKESFPLTVTSAQKNPTAFYLCASSPWGLAGGAILGIQYFGAGTRLSVL.

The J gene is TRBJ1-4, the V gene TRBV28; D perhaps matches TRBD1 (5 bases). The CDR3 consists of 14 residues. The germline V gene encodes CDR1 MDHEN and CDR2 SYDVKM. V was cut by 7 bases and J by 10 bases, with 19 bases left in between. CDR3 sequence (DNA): TGTGCCAGCACCGTGGGGGGAAAAGGAGGAAAACTGTTTTTT. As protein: CASTVGGKGGKLFF.

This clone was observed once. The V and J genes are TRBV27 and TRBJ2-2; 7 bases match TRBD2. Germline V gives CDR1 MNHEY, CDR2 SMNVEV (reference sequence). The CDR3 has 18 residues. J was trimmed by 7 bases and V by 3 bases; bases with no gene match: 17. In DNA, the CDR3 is TGTGCCAGCAGTTTCCTCATCCTTGAGTCCGGCGGGAGCGGGGAGCTGTTTTTT. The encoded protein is CASSFLILESGGSGELFF.